This T cell receptor beta chain was sequenced for a study of PD-1 blockade in classical Hodgkin lymphoma. The V end was cut by 5 bases, the J end by 0 bases, with 15 bases between. Germline V gives CDR1 SGHDT, CDR2 YYEEEE. The CDR3 totals 16 residues. Study-wide points: After ASCT, patients who started nivolumab under 1 year later were excluded.

Worth noting for this clone: Its antigen remains unknown.

The method was immunoSEQ multiplex PCR; TCRdb's version includes in-frame clones alone and lacks a portion of them. Found here are some 52,000 clones, around nine tenths of them singletons; the top ten hold around 6.5%. Time point reported: cycle 4 day 1 (C4D1), after more than five weeks of nivolumab. All the patients suffered relapse after autologous stem cell transplantation, and brentuximab vedotin exposure differed. Sample: peripheral blood mononuclear cells (PBMCs), taken before the fourth cycle of nivolumab. The receptor's source is a human donor with classical Hodgkin lymphoma. V and J are TRBV5-6 and TRBJ1-5; D is unclear. The CDR3: CASSLSSWYSNQPQHF. For the CDR3, the DNA is TGTGCCAGCAGTTTGAGTTCTTGGTATAGCAATCAGCCCCAGCATTTT.